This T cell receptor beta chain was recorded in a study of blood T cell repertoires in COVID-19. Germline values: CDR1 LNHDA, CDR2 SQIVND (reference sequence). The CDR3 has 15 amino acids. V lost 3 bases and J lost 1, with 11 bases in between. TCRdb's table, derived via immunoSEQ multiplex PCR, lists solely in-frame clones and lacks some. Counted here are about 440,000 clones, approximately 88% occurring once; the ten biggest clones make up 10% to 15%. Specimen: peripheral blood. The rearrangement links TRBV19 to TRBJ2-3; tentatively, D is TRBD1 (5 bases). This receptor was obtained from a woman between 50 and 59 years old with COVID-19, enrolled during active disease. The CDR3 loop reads CASSMGPGGTDTQYF. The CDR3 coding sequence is TGTGCCAGTAGTATGGGGCCCGGAGGCACAGATACGCAGTATTTT.